A single sample gave rise to the 25 T cell receptor beta chains below, sequenced in a study of blood T cell repertoires in COVID-19. The data were produced by immunoSEQ multiplex PCR, yet TCRdb's version contains in-frame clones alone and is incomplete. The profile covers 340,000 or so clones, with around 87% appearing a single time and 1% taken by the ten largest. The sequencing sample was made of peripheral blood. The source of these receptors is a man in his fifties or sixties with active or convalescent COVID-19.

The chain links TRBV21-1 to TRBJ1-4. TRBV21-1 is an annotated pseudogene. The CDR3 is 18 amino acids. The DNA of the CDR3 is TGTGCCAGCAGCGTCCGAGCGAGGCGGGCCGGAGGTGATGAAAAACTGTTTTTT. Translation: CASSVRARRAGGDEKLFF.

The DNA of the CDR3 is TGTGCCAGCAGTTTAACCTCACAGGAGCAGCCCCAGCATTTT. Its protein is CASSLTSQEQPQHF. This chain joins TRBV28 and TRBJ1-5; maybe TRBD1 (5 bases). Germline CDR1 is MDHEN and CDR2 is SYDVKM. V gave up 2 bases and J gave up 7 bases, with 12 bases separating them. There are 14 residues in the CDR3.

The V call is TRBV6-2 or TRBV6-3, the J call TRBJ1-1; 9 positions agree with TRBD1. CDR1 and CDR2 (germline): MNHEY, SVGEGT. CDR3 length: 18 amino acids. Trimming cost V 0 bases and J 2 bases; bases outside gene matches: 10. The CDR3 sequence: CASSYSILGQGQNTEAFF. The CDR3 nucleotides are TGTGCCAGCAGTTACTCGATTTTGGGACAGGGCCAAAACACTGAAGCTTTCTTT.

The V call is TRBV25-1, the J call TRBJ2-7; TRBD1 matches at 8 bases. V shed 8 bases and J 4 bases; nucleotides not matched to a gene: 19. CDR1 is MGHDK, CDR2 SYGVNS, per germline. This CDR3 region has 17 residues. The CDR3 bases are TGTGCCAGCTTAAGGGCCCCGCCAGGGGGCAGGAAGTACGAGCAGTACTTC. Residues: CASLRAPPGGRKYEQYF.

This clone showed up just a few times. The CDR3 DNA follows: TGTGCCAGCAGAATATCAGGGAAGAATGAGCAGTTCTTC. Residues: CASRISGKNEQFF. The J gene is TRBJ2-1, the V gene TRBV2; a weak D match, TRBD1 (5 bases). The CDR3 is made up of 13 amino acids. V was shortened by 6 bases and J by 7 bases, with 13 bases between the two germline ends. Looked up from germline, CDR1 is SNHLY and CDR2 is FYNNEI.

V usage is TRBV7-9 and J usage is TRBJ2-7, with a weak D call TRBD1 (6 bases). Germline V gene data show CDR1 as SEHNR and CDR2 as FQNEAQ (reference sequence). The CDR3 contains 14 residues. V dropped 4 bases and J dropped 4 bases, with 14 bases sitting between them. The CDR3 DNA follows: TGTGCCAGCAGCTCGCAGGGGAAAGGGTACGAGCAGTACTTC. Residues: CASSSQGKGYEQYF.

The chain recombines TRBV19 with TRBJ1-6, with 9 positions matching TRBD1. The V gene end was trimmed by 3 bases and the J gene end by 7 bases; junction bases not matched to a gene: 19. In germline, CDR1 is LNHDA, CDR2 SQIVND (reference sequence). The CDR3 has 20 amino acids. The CDR3 sequence is CASSILSLHTHRGRNSPLHF. The CDR3 nucleotides are TGTGCCAGTAGTATCCTCTCTCTCCACACACACAGGGGGCGGAATTCACCCCTCCACTTT. Using reference TRBV19 and TRBJ1-6 for the parts outside the CDR3, the full variable domain is DGGITQSPKYLFRKEGQNVTLSCEQNLNHDAMYWYRQDPGQGLRLIYYSQIVNDFQKGDIAEGYSVSREKKESFPLTVTSAQKNPTAFYLCASSILSLHTHRGRNSPLHFGNGTRLTVT.

The chain links TRBV10-2 to TRBJ1-4; D is undetermined. V lost 6 bases to trimming and J lost 7 bases, with 15 bases between them. The germline V gene encodes CDR1 WSHSY and CDR2 SAAADI. The CDR3 has 14 residues. CDR3 DNA sequence: TGCGCCAGCAGGGTTACACCCAGAAGTGAAAAACTGTTTTTT. This sequence encodes CASRVTPRSEKLFF.

The chain carries TRBV28 and TRBJ2-1; D is undetermined. The CDR3 is 14 amino acids. V was cut by 6 bases and J by 3 bases, with 12 bases left in between. Germline loops: CDR1 MDHEN, CDR2 SYDVKM. Here the CDR3 reads CASRPGLFYNEQFF. CDR3 DNA: TGTGCCAGCAGGCCGGGTCTATTCTACAATGAGCAGTTCTTC. Variable domain in full (rest from reference TRBV28 and TRBJ2-1): DVKVTQSSRYLVKRTGEKVFLECVQDMDHENMFWYRQDPGLGLRLIYFSYDVKMKEKGDIPEGYSVSREKKERFSLILESASTNQTSMYLCASRPGLFYNEQFFGPGTRLTVL.

This clone came up once. The genes are TRBV15 and TRBJ1-4; 7 nucleotides agree with TRBD1. With 0 bases clipped from V and 8 bases from J, the junction kept 12 bases outside the gene matches. The germline CDR1 and CDR2 sequences are LNHNV and YYDKDF (reference sequence). The CDR3 loop spans 17 amino acids. CDR3 in DNA: TGTGCCACCAGCAGAGAGAGCCTGACAGGGAGTACGGAAAAACTGTTTTTT. The encoded protein is CATSRESLTGSTEKLFF.

The rearrangement joins TRBV11-2 to TRBJ2-5, with TRBD2 matching over 12 bases. The germline gives CDR1 SGHAT, CDR2 FQNNGV. The V segment lost 0 bases and the J segment 5 bases; nucleotides outside the gene matches: 4. The CDR3 is 16 amino acids. CDR3 sequence reads: CASSLDLAGGLETQYF. CDR3 nucleotide sequence: TGTGCCAGCAGCTTAGATCTAGCGGGGGGGCTGGAGACCCAGTACTTC.

V is TRBV3-1 (or the pseudogene TRBV3-2) and J is TRBJ1-1, with 8 bases identical to TRBD1. J gave up 0 bases and V 4 bases, and 7 bases lay outside the gene matches. The V gene's germline CDR1 is LGHDT and CDR2 YNNKEL (reference sequence). The CDR3 has 16 residues. The CDR3 coding sequence is TGTGCCAGCAGCCCGGCCGGGACAGGCTTGAACACTGAAGCTTTCTTT. It yields the protein CASSPAGTGLNTEAFF.

The gene calls are TRBV7-3 and TRBJ2-3; the match to TRBD2 covers 7 bases. The CDR3 consists of 16 residues. The germline gives CDR1 SGHTA, CDR2 FQGTGA. The V and J ends lost 0 bases and 0 bases, in that order; junction bases with no gene match: 3. CDR3 sequence: CASSLTGAGSTDTQYF. The CDR3 bases are TGTGCCAGCAGCTTAACGGGAGCGGGGAGCACAGATACGCAGTATTTT.

This clone was recorded only once. The chain has TRBV28 and TRBJ1-2; 7 bases match TRBD1. CDR1 MDHEN and CDR2 SYDVKM come from the germline V gene. This CDR3 has 13 residues. The J segment lost 8 bases and the V segment lost 7 bases, leaving 10 bases of the junction unmatched. The CDR3 DNA follows: TGTGCCAGCAACGACAGGGATAGTGTCGGCTACACCTTC. This sequence encodes CASNDRDSVGYTF.

CDR3 nucleotide sequence: TGCGCCAGCAGCTTGGACGCAGGGTTGCCGGAACTGTTTTTT. Its translation: CASSLDAGLPELFF. The genes are TRBV5-1 and TRBJ1-4; weak D call: TRBD1 (5 bases). The CDR3 runs to 14 residues. V was clipped by 0 bases and J by 12 bases, with 15 bases between them. Looked up from germline, CDR1 is SGHRS and CDR2 is YFSETQ.

V usage is TRBV19 and J usage is TRBJ2-7, with 10 bases matching TRBD1. CDR3 length: 14 amino acids. Germline V lookup: CDR1 LNHDA, CDR2 SQIVND (reference sequence). After removal of 4 bases from V and 5 bases from J, the junction contained 5 bases not matched to a gene. In DNA, the CDR3 is TGTGCCAGTAGTACGGGACAGGGGTACGACGAGCAGTACTTC. Translation gives CASSTGQGYDEQYF. Complete variable domain (other parts from reference TRBV19 and TRBJ2-7): DGGITQSPKYLFRKEGQNVTLSCEQNLNHDAMYWYRQDPGQGLRLIYYSQIVNDFQKGDIAEGYSVSREKKESFPLTVTSAQKNPTAFYLCASSTGQGYDEQYFGPGTRLTVT.

The chain couples TRBV7-6 to TRBJ2-1; TRBD1 agrees at 9 bases. CDR3 length: 13 amino acids. The ends lost 6 bases at V and 9 bases at J; junction bases unmatched: 6. Germline CDR1 and CDR2: SGHVS and FNYEAQ. The CDR3 reads CASRPTGGGEQFF. The CDR3 DNA is TGTGCCAGCAGGCCCACAGGGGGCGGTGAGCAGTTCTTC.

CDR3 in DNA: TGCGCCAGCAGCTCTACAGGGGCACAAGAGACCCAGTACTTC. Residues: CASSSTGAQETQYF. The V gene is TRBV5-1, the J gene TRBJ2-5; 7 bases align to TRBD1. The length of the CDR3 is 14 residues. Germline V gene lookup returns CDR1 SGHRS and CDR2 YFSETQ. The trim removed 3 bases at V and 2 bases at J, leaving 4 bases unmatched.

This clone was seen only a few times. CDR3 DNA sequence: TGTGCCAGCAGCGAGCGACAGGGTCGCACTGAAGCTTTCTTT. This encodes CASSERQGRTEAFF. The chain is built from TRBV2 and TRBJ1-1, with 7 bases aligning to TRBD1. CDR3 length: 14 amino acids. Germline V CDR1 and CDR2: SNHLY, FYNNEI. The V gene end was trimmed by 6 bases and the J gene end by 4 bases; junction bases not matched to a gene: 8.

V usage is TRBV2 and J usage is TRBJ2-2, with D possibly being TRBD1 (6 bases). Looked up from germline, CDR1 is SNHLY and CDR2 is FYNNEI. V shed 3 bases and J shed 4 bases, with 9 bases lying between them. CDR3 length: 14 amino acids. CDR3 sequence: CASSEGAGTGELFF. The CDR3 DNA sequence: TGTGCCAGCAGTGAGGGGGCTGGCACCGGGGAGCTGTTTTTT.

The chain recombines TRBV11-3 with TRBJ2-5, with D possibly being TRBD1 (6 bases). Germline loops: CDR1 SGHNT, CDR2 YENEEA. The CDR3 contains 13 residues. V gave up 3 bases and J gave up 5 bases, with 10 bases separating them. This CDR3 reads CASSFRGRETQYF. The CDR3 region has the DNA TGTGCCAGCAGCTTCAGGGGTCGGGAGACCCAGTACTTC.

The J gene is TRBJ2-1, the V gene TRBV6-5, with 11 bases aligning to TRBD2. The germline CDR1 and CDR2 sequences are MNHEY and SVGAGI. Trimming removed 7 bases from V and 4 bases from J; junction bases left unmatched: 6. The CDR3 loop spans 15 amino acids. DNA of the CDR3: TGTGCCAGCATCTCCGGGACTAGCGGATACAATGAGCAGTTCTTC. It yields the protein CASISGTSGYNEQFF.

V gene TRBV5-1 combines with J gene TRBJ2-5; possibly TRBD2 for D (5 bases). Between the trimmed V and J ends, which lost 0 bases and 7 bases, there was a span of 13 bases. Germline V lookup: CDR1 SGHRS, CDR2 YFSETQ. This CDR3 region has 14 residues. Here the CDR3 DNA reads TGCGCCAGCAGCTTGGAGCTTGGCGCGGGGACCCAGTACTTC. It is translated as CASSLELGAGTQYF.

A word on this clone: The same CDR3 arises from other DNA sequences in this sample as well. CDR3 sequence (DNA): TGTGCCAGCAGCTTGGGGCAGGCGAACTACGAGCAGTACTTC. Protein product: CASSLGQANYEQYF. This chain connects TRBV5-4 to TRBJ2-7; D gene ambiguous. Trimming left V 0 bases short and J 3 bases short, with 10 bases between. Per germline, CDR1 SGHNT and CDR2 YYREEE (reference sequence). The CDR3 is made up of 14 amino acids.

This rearrangement joins TRBV25-1 to TRBJ1-1; tentatively, D is TRBD1 (6 bases). With 5 bases removed from V and 1 base from J, the gap between germline ends came to 11 bases. The CDR3 sequence is 14 residues long. CDR1 is MGHDK and CDR2 is SYGVNS in the germline V gene. As DNA, the CDR3 is TGTGCCAGCAGTATAGGGGGGGGGAACACTGAAGCTTTCTTT. Translated, it gives CASSIGGGNTEAFF.